This T cell receptor (beta chain) was retrieved from a study of shared clonotypes between healthy human individuals. General study findings and limits: Clonotype sharing across a few donors was observed for roughly 5% of naive CD4 clonotypes.

There are 15 residues in the CDR3. The ends were cut back, 0 bases at V and 2 bases at J, with 11 bases in the middle. Germline V lookup: CDR1 SGHRS, CDR2 YFSETQ. Repertoires were generated with immunoSEQ multiplex PCR, while TCRdb's copy carries only in-frame clones and drops some. The sample lists about 230,000 clones, approximately 70% occurring once. In the case of this clone: Its specificity is not known.

The clonotype comes from a man under 40 in good health. Specimen: memory CD4+ T cells sorted from blood. Documented subset: CD45RA-negative fraction. The gene calls are TRBV5-1 and TRBJ1-1; no clear D. CDR3: CASSLGYGKNTEAFF. DNA for the CDR3: TGCGCCAGCAGCTTGGGGTACGGGAAAAACACTGAAGCTTTCTTT.